Listed below are T cell receptor beta chains from one sample, sequenced in a study of T-cell reconstitution after alpha-beta-depleted transplantation in children. From the PCR reads, TCRdb called clonotypes with MiXCR, one entry per CDR3 protein. The profile shows around 800,000 distinct CDR3 sequences, around 17% of them singletons. The sample consisted of PBMCs, mostly from graft donor cells, taken 360 days after TCRalphabeta/CD19-depleted stem cell transplant. These receptors were taken from a male patient younger than 18 who had a stem cell transplant for acute lymphoblastic leukemia, so the T cells may come from the graft donor. Each CDR3 is given with its conserved first and last residue. D genes are given only for firm matches. Clone size, where shown, is once, few, many, or a class for clones that have expanded.

NA TRBJ2-2 TRBV9 16 NA TGTGCCAGCAGCGTAGGGAATGGGGTCCTCACCGGGGAGCTGTTTTTT CASSVGNGVLTGELFF
TRBD2 TRBJ2-7 TRBV7-3 14 NA TGTGCCAGCAGCCCCTTAGCGGGTCCCTACGAGCAGTACTTC CASSPLAGPYEQYF
TRBD1 TRBJ2-1 TRBV30 14 NA TGTGCCTGGACCGCCGGGACAGGATACAATGAGCAGTTCTTC CAWTAGTGYNEQFF
NA TRBJ2-6 TRBV5-1 17 few TGCGCCAGCAGCTTCCAGGGGACCAACTCTGGGGCCAACGTCCTGACTTTC CASSFQGTNSGANVLTF
TRBD2 TRBJ2-1 TRBV5-1 19 few TGCGCCAGCAGCTTGGCAGGGACTAGCGGGAGATCCCTTTACAATGAGCAGTTCTTC CASSLAGTSGRSLYNEQFF
TRBD2 TRBJ2-1 TRBV12-3/TRBV12-4 15 NA TGTGCCAGCACCCGGACTAGCGGGATCTACAATGAGCAGTTCTTC CASTRTSGIYNEQFF
TRBD1 TRBJ2-3 TRBV15 14 many TGTGCCACCACCCGGGACAGGAGCACAGATACGCAGTATTTT CATTRDRSTDTQYF
TRBD2 TRBJ2-3 TRBV5-1 16 NA TGCGCCAGCAGCCCCGGTCGGGGGGTGTTGACAGATACGCAGTATTTT CASSPGRGVLTDTQYF
NA TRBJ1-5 TRBV5-1 17 NA TGCGCCAGCAGCTTGGGGCCCCAGGGGAGTAGCAATCAGCCCCAGCATTTT CASSLGPQGSSNQPQHF
TRBD2 TRBJ2-1 TRBV29-1 13 NA TGCAGCGTACGGCGGGAGTCTTACAATGAGCAGTTCTTC CSVRRESYNEQFF
TRBD1 TRBJ1-2 TRBV28 16 few TGTGCCAGCAGCCAACTGAGGACAGGAACTAACTATGGCTACACCTTC CASSQLRTGTNYGYTF
NA TRBJ2-5 TRBV10-3 15 NA TGTGCCATCAGTGAGTCGGCGAGATGGTTGGAGACCCAGTACTTC CAISESARWLETQYF
NA TRBJ2-5 TRBV7-9 14 few TGTGCCAGCAGCAGCGCCGCGACCCAAGAGACCCAGTACTTC CASSSAATQETQYF
NA TRBJ2-3 TRBV6-1 14 once TGTGCCAGCAGCCCCGGTCTGAACGCAGATACGCAGTATTTT CASSPGLNADTQYF
NA TRBJ2-1 TRBV20-1 15 few TGCAGTGCTGCGCCTGGACCTGGGGGGACGAATGAGCAGTTCTTC CSAAPGPGGTNEQFF
NA TRBJ2-2 TRBV4-3 17 few TGCGCCAGCAGCCAAGAGGGTGGGGGGAGCGACACCGGGGAGCTGTTTTTT CASSQEGGGSDTGELFF
TRBD2 TRBJ2-3 TRBV5-1 14 few TGCGCCAGCAGCTTACTAGCGATCACAGATACGCAGTATTTT CASSLLAITDTQYF
TRBD2 TRBJ2-2 TRBV4-1 18 NA TGCGCCAGCAGCCTCGGACTAGCGGGAGGGCAAAAGACCGGGGAGCTGTTTTTT CASSLGLAGGQKTGELFF
TRBD1 TRBJ1-1 TRBV12-3/TRBV12-4 13 few TGTGCCAGCAGAACCGGGACAGGGGTGACAGCTTTCTTT CASRTGTGVTAFF
TRBD1 TRBJ1-2 TRBV4-1 17 NA TGCGCCAGCAGCCCCCGGACAGGGGGACTAACTAACTATGGCTACACCTTC CASSPRTGGLTNYGYTF
TRBD2 TRBJ2-7 TRBV12-3/TRBV12-4 15 NA TGTGCCAGCAGTTTCAGTCCAGCGGGATTCTACGAGCAGTACTTC CASSFSPAGFYEQYF
NA TRBJ1-5 TRBV4-1 12 NA TGCGCCAGCAGCCAAGAGACGGGAACCCAGCATTTT CASSQETGTQHF
NA TRBJ1-1 TRBV6-5 13 NA TGTGCCAGCAGTTACGGTGGGCCAGGGGAAGCTTTCTTT CASSYGGPGEAFF
NA TRBJ2-1 TRBV24-1 12 few TGTGCCACCAGTGATTTACCTGGTGAGCAGTTCTTC CATSDLPGEQFF
NA TRBJ1-2 TRBV5-1 16 NA TGCGCCAGCCGCCCGGACAGCGGAGGGGTCCTCTATGGCTACACCTTC CASRPDSGGVLYGYTF
TRBD2 TRBJ2-3 TRBV27 14 NA TGTGCCAGCAGTCTGACGGGGACTAGAGATACGCAGTATTTT CASSLTGTRDTQYF
NA TRBJ2-4 TRBV16 16 few TGTGCCAGCAGCCATGTGGATTCACTAGCCAAAAACATTCAGTACTTC CASSHVDSLAKNIQYF
NA TRBJ2-5 TRBV20-1 14 NA TGCAGTGCCCACCCCTATCACGCCCAAGAGACCCAGTACTTC CSAHPYHAQETQYF
TRBD2 TRBJ2-7 TRBV5-1 15 few TGCGCCAGCAGCTTGAAAGCACTAGCGGGAGGCGAGCAGTACTTC CASSLKALAGGEQYF
NA TRBJ2-3 TRBV6-1 19 few TGTGCCAGCAGTGAAGCGCCGTTATGGGGGCCCACTAGCACAGATACGCAGTATTTT CASSEAPLWGPTSTDTQYF
NA TRBJ2-1 TRBV5-6 16 many TGTGCCAGCAACTATGGGGTGTCAGGGTTCTACAATGAGCAGTTCTTC CASNYGVSGFYNEQFF
NA TRBJ1-6 TRBV13 14 once TGTGCCAGCGGCGATGGCTCCTATAATTCACCCCTCCACTTT CASGDGSYNSPLHF
TRBD2 TRBJ2-3 TRBV11-1 17 NA TGTGCCAGCAGCTTAGACTTCGGAGGGAGGGCCACAGATACGCAGTATTTT CASSLDFGGRATDTQYF
TRBD2 TRBJ2-2 TRBV20-1 16 few TGCAGTGCTTTAGCGGGAGGTTCATTACTCACCGGGGAGCTGTTTTTT CSALAGGSLLTGELFF
TRBD2 TRBJ2-7 TRBV11-2 16 few TGTGCCAGCAGCTTAAGGCCCCGGGGGGTGAACTACGAGCAGTACTTC CASSLRPRGVNYEQYF
NA TRBJ2-5 TRBV4-1 16 few TGCGCCAGCAGCCAAGGTGGTGGGAGGAAACAAGAGACCCAGTACTTC CASSQGGGRKQETQYF
NA TRBJ2-5 TRBV7-6 14 NA TGTGCCAGCAGCTTACCCATACCCGGAGAGACCCAGTACTTC CASSLPIPGETQYF
TRBD1 TRBJ1-1 TRBV5-1 14 few TGCGCCAGCAGATCCGGGACAGCGAACACTGAAGCTTTCTTT CASRSGTANTEAFF
TRBD1 TRBJ2-7 TRBV20-1 15 few TGCAGTGCTAGAGATAGACAGGGACCGATCCTGGAGCAGTACTTC CSARDRQGPILEQYF
NA TRBJ2-7 TRBV5-1 12 few TGCGCCAGCAGCTTCGGGGTCGGCGAGCAGTACTTC CASSFGVGEQYF
NA TRBJ2-5 TRBV2 17 few TGTGCCAGCAGGGCTACCTCTAGCACTCTAATCCAAGAGACCCAGTACTTC CASRATSSTLIQETQYF
NA TRBJ2-7 TRBV4-1 16 many TGCGCCAGCAGCCAAGATCACTGGGGGGAAGGGTACGAGCAGTACTTC CASSQDHWGEGYEQYF
TRBD2 TRBJ2-2 TRBV12-3/TRBV12-4 16 NA TGTGCCAGCAGAAGAAGCGGGAGAGCGAACACCGGGGAGCTGTTTTTT CASRRSGRANTGELFF
NA TRBJ2-2 TRBV4-1 14 many TGCGCCAGCAGGCGGGTCTTGAACACCGGGGAGCTGTTTTTT CASRRVLNTGELFF
NA TRBJ2-1 TRBV29-1 12 few TGCAGCGTGGCTCAGGGTTACAATGAGCAGTTCTTC CSVAQGYNEQFF
NA TRBJ1-1 TRBV7-9 14 NA TGTGCCAGCAGCTCGGAGGTTGGTAACACTGAAGCTTTCTTT CASSSEVGNTEAFF
TRBD2 TRBJ2-1 TRBV11-2 14 NA TGTGCCAGCAAGACAGCCCCCCTCGGGGGGGAGCAGTTCTTC CASKTAPLGGEQFF
NA TRBJ2-7 TRBV29-1 11 NA TGCAGCGTTGGTGGCGCAAACGAGCAGTACTTC CSVGGANEQYF
NA TRBJ2-4 TRBV5-1 15 NA TGCGCCAGCAGCTTGGATAGGACTTCAGGGGACATTCAGTACTTC CASSLDRTSGDIQYF
NA TRBJ2-2 TRBV7-9 16 NA TGTGCCAGCAGCTTAGGTTTGCTGAGGAAGACCGGGGAGCTGTTTTTT CASSLGLLRKTGELFF
NA TRBJ2-1 TRBV27 13 NA TGTGCCAGCAGTTTACAGCAGGGCGATGAGCAGTTCTTC CASSLQQGDEQFF
TRBD1 TRBJ1-2 TRBV2 14 NA TGTGCCAGCACCGACAGGGTTGGAGTCTATGGCTACACCTTC CASTDRVGVYGYTF
NA TRBJ2-7 TRBV21-1 15 NA TGTGCCAGCACTCACGCCGGGACAGGCCCCTACGAGCAGTACTTC CASTHAGTGPYEQYF
NA TRBJ2-5 TRBV5-1 15 NA TGCGCCAGCAGCTTTAGCGGTCTGTACCAAGAGACCCAGTACTTC CASSFSGLYQETQYF
TRBD2 TRBJ2-3 TRBV13 18 few TGTGCCAGCAGCTTTAAGACTAGCGGGATCTCTAGCACAGATACGCAGTATTTT CASSFKTSGISSTDTQYF
TRBD1 TRBJ2-2 TRBV29-1 15 NA TGCAGCGTTGAAGACAGGGGGTCGAACACCGGGGAGCTGTTTTTT CSVEDRGSNTGELFF
TRBD2 TRBJ2-3 TRBV10-3 17 once TGTGCCATCAGGGGGTCGGGACTAGCGGGAGCAGGAGATACGCAGTATTTT CAIRGSGLAGAGDTQYF